These 13 T cell receptor beta chains originate from one sample sequenced in a study of T cell responses to AZD1222 COVID-19 vaccine (TCRdb year 2021). The time point label, as the study defines it: about 28 days (+/-7) after the second vaccine dose. What this sample's treatment or condition label stands for: meningococcal conjugate vaccine given as trial control. The library was prepared using the immunoSEQ multiplex PCR assay. TCRdb obtained this table from immuneACCESS and retained in-frame rearrangements with V and J assigned. These tables miss some clones; where compared with another copy, unresolved V genes account for less than half of the shortfall, and the remainder is unexplained. In this sample the table shows 150,000 to 200,000 clones, roughly nine tenths of which occur a single time. The top ten hold 3.5% to 4% of the sample. The source was peripheral blood, collected 28 days after the second dose of the MenACWY control vaccine. All receptors come from an adult who received the MenACWY meningococcal vaccine as a control.

The gene calls are TRBV7-8 and TRBJ1-3, with D possibly matching TRBD1 (6 bases). Germline CDR1 SGHVS, CDR2 FQNEAQ. V was shortened by 5 bases and J by 2 bases, with 10 bases between the two germline ends. The CDR3 runs to 14 residues. The CDR3 DNA is TGTGCCAGCAGCCGACAGGCCGCTGGAAACACCATATATTTT. It codes for CASSRQAAGNTIYF.

The rearrangement links TRBV3-1 (or the pseudogene TRBV3-2) to TRBJ2-2; 7 bases agree with TRBD1. The CDR3 extends over 15 amino acids. J lost 5 bases, V lost 5 bases, and 8 bases had no gene match. From germline, CDR1 is LGHDT and CDR2 YNNKEL (reference sequence). DNA for the CDR3: TGTGCCAGCAGCAAACAGGGGCCGGGGACCGGGGAGCTGTTTTTT. Translating it yields CASSKQGPGTGELFF.

The chain couples TRBV5-5 to TRBJ2-1, with TRBD1 identical over 8 bases. Trimming at V came to 5 bases and at J to 8 bases, leaving 18 bases not matched to a gene. Germline V gene data show CDR1 as SGHKS and CDR2 as YYEKEE (reference sequence). This CDR3 region has 17 residues. Here the CDR3 DNA reads TGTGCCAGCAGATCCACCGGGACAGGTGTACGAGGCGATGAGCAGTTCTTC. Protein: CASRSTGTGVRGDEQFF. The full variable domain, completed using reference TRBV5-5 and TRBJ2-1, is DAGVTQSPTHLIKTRGQQVTLRCSPISGHKSVSWYQQVLGQGPQFIFQYYEKEERGRGNFPDRFSARQFPNYSSELNVNALLLGDSALYLCASRSTGTGVRGDEQFFGPGTRLTVL.

V gene TRBV20-1 combines with J gene TRBJ2-1; D gene unclear. V was shortened by 5 bases and J by 10 bases, with 9 bases between the two germline ends. Germline V gene data show CDR1 as DFQATT and CDR2 as SNEGSKA (reference sequence). CDR3 size: 10 residues. CDR3 nucleotide sequence: TGCAGTGCTGGCCCTAGGGAGCAGTTCTTC. This translates into CSAGPREQFF.

This clone has a single count. The chain carries TRBV21-1 and TRBJ1-1. TRBV21-1 is a recognized pseudogene. The length of the CDR3 is 16 residues. Here the CDR3 reads CASSERGDDNYTEAFF. The CDR3 DNA follows: TGTGCCAGCAGCGAGCGGGGGGATGATAACTACACTGAAGCTTTCTTT.

The J gene is TRBJ1-2, the V gene TRBV27, with TRBD1 identical over 7 bases. Germline trimming cut 6 bases from V and 2 bases from J; bases unmatched to any gene: 9. The CDR3 sequence is 15 residues long. In germline, CDR1 is MNHEY, CDR2 SMNVEV (reference sequence). Here the CDR3 reads CASSRGMGQNYGYTF. CDR3 bases: TGTGCCAGCAGCAGAGGGATGGGACAGAACTATGGCTACACCTTC.

Remarks on this clone: This CDR3 is also generated by other DNA sequences in the sample. V gene TRBV7-2 combines with J gene TRBJ2-6; D gene uncertain. From germline, CDR1 is SGHTA and CDR2 FQGNSA. This CDR3 spans 15 amino acids. Trimming cost V 1 base and J 1 base, with 5 bases left between them. The CDR3 loop reads CASSLGPSGANVLTF. Here the CDR3 DNA reads TGTGCCAGCAGCTTAGGGCCTTCTGGGGCCAACGTCCTGACTTTC.

The chain uses TRBV19 and TRBJ2-7; D remains ambiguous. The germline V and J ends were trimmed by 4 bases and 3 bases, with 4 bases remaining between them. Germline V CDR1 and CDR2: LNHDA, SQIVND (reference sequence). This CDR3 contains 11 residues. The CDR3 region has the DNA TGTGCCAGTAGTAACAGCTACGAGCAGTACTTC. Protein: CASSNSYEQYF.

The V call is TRBV2, the J call TRBJ2-5; D call uncertain. The CDR3 sequence is 13 residues long. V shed 3 bases and J shed 5 bases, with 10 bases lying between them. Germline V gives CDR1 SNHLY, CDR2 FYNNEI. For the CDR3, the DNA is TGTGCCAGCAGTGATGGGGTCGGGGAGACCCAGTACTTC. This encodes CASSDGVGETQYF.

This clone occurred once. V is TRBV24-1 and J is TRBJ2-2; TRBD1 agrees at 10 bases. Germline-derived CDR1 and CDR2 are KGHDR and SFDVKD. Trimming cost V 5 bases and J 7 bases; bases outside gene matches: 3. CDR3 size: 14 residues. The CDR3 DNA reads as TGTGCCACCAGTGGGACAGGGGGGCACGGGGAGCTGTTTTTT. The encoded protein is CATSGTGGHGELFF.

The chain joins TRBV28 to TRBJ1-4, with D tentatively TRBD1 (6 bases). This CDR3 comprises 15 residues. From germline, CDR1 is MDHEN and CDR2 SYDVKM. Deletions cut 3 bases from V and 6 bases from J, with 14 bases between. CDR3 protein: CASSLNGRGYEKLFF. As DNA, the CDR3 is TGTGCCAGCAGTTTGAATGGGAGGGGGTATGAAAAACTGTTTTTT.

This sequence joins TRBV7-3 and TRBJ2-1; no clear D gene. Trimming took off 2 bases at V and 6 bases at J, with 5 bases between the two ends. The CDR3 contains 12 residues. CDR1 SGHTA and CDR2 FQGTGA come from the germline V gene. The CDR3 nucleotides are TGTGCCAGCAGCTTATTCCCCAATGAGCAGTTCTTC. Residues: CASSLFPNEQFF.

This chain connects TRBV6-2 or TRBV6-3 to TRBJ2-3; TRBD2 aligns across 7 bases. Per the germline V gene, CDR1 is MNHEY and CDR2 is SVGEGT. V was pared by 0 bases and J by 4 bases, with 1 base of the junction left unmatched. This CDR3 contains 14 residues. This CDR3 reads CASSYSSGADTQYF. The DNA of the CDR3 is TGTGCCAGCAGTTACTCGAGCGGGGCAGATACGCAGTATTTT.